This T cell receptor beta chain is drawn from a study of OX40 agonist ivuxolimab in advanced cancers. The cohort excluded patients with autoimmune disease history or systemic immunosuppression. At cycle 4 day 1, cycle 7 day 1, and baseline, blood was sampled. There are 14 residues in the CDR3. Germline lookup yields CDR1 LNHDA and CDR2 SQIVND (reference sequence). V lost 10 bases to trimming and J lost 4 bases; unmatched junction nucleotides: 9. Clones were sequenced by immunoSEQ multiplex PCR, and TCRdb holds only the in-frame ones, with some missing. The sample consists of around 35,000 clones, 65% to 90% of them appearing once.

The sequence was obtained from an adult with an advanced solid tumor such as melanoma, head and neck, liver or kidney cancer. The chain uses TRBV19 and TRBJ1-2; TRBD1 aligns across 10 bases. This sample comprised CD4+ or CD8+ T cells sorted from blood, obtained in a trial of the OX40 agonist ivuxolimab. The CDR3 DNA reads TGTGCCACCAAGATGGGGACAGGGGCCTATGGCTACACCTTC. Protein: CATKMGTGAYGYTF.